This T cell receptor (beta chain) appears in the sequencing data of a study of OX40 agonist ivuxolimab in advanced cancers. Sequencing was performed with immunoSEQ multiplex PCR; in TCRdb, only in-frame clones are kept and a portion is missing. This sample yields roughly 79,000 clones, of which roughly 84% are seen a single time; 15% to 20% belongs to the top ten. The receptor comes from an adult with an advanced solid tumor such as melanoma, head and neck, liver or kidney cancer. Sequencing used CD4+ or CD8+ T cells sorted from blood, obtained in a trial of the OX40 agonist ivuxolimab.

This CDR3 reads CASSLNIGTDTQYF. The CDR3 DNA reads as TGTGCCAGCAGCTTAAACATAGGCACAGATACGCAGTATTTT. The chain uses TRBV7-2 and TRBJ2-3, with D hard to call. Germline values: CDR1 SGHTA, CDR2 FQGNSA. Trimming cost V 2 bases and J 1 base, with 7 bases left between them. This CDR3 spans 14 amino acids.